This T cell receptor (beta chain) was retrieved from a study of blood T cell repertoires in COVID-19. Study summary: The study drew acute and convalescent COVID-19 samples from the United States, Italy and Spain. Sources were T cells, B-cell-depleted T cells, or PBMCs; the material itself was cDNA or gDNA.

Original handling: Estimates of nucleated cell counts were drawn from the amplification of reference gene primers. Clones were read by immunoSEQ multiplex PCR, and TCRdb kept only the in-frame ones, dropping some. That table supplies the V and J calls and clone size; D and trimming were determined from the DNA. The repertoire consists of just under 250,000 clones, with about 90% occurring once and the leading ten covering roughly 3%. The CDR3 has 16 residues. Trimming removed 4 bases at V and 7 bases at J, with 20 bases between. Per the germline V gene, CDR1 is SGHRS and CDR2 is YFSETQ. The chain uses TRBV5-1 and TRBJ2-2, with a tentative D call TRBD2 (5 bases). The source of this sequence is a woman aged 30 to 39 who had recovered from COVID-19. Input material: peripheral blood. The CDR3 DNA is TGCGCCAGCAGCCGTGGTCGGGGATCAGAGGGCGGGGAGCTGTTTTTT. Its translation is CASSRGRGSEGGELFF.